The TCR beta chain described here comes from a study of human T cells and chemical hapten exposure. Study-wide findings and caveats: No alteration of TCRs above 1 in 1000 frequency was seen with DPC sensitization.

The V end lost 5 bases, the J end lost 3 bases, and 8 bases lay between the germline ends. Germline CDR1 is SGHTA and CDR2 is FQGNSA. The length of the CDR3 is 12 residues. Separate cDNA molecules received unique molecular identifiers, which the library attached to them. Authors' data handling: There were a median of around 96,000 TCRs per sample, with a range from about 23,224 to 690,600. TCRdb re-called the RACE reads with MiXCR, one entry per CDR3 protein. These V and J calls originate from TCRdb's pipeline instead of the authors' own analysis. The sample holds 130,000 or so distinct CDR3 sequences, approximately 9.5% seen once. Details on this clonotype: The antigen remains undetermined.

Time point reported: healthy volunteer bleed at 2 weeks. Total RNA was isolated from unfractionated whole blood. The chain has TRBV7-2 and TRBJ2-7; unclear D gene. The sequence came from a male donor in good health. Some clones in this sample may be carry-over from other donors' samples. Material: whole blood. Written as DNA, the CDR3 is TGTGCCAGCAGCCTTGACGACTACGAGCAGTACTTC. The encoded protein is CASSLDDYEQYF.